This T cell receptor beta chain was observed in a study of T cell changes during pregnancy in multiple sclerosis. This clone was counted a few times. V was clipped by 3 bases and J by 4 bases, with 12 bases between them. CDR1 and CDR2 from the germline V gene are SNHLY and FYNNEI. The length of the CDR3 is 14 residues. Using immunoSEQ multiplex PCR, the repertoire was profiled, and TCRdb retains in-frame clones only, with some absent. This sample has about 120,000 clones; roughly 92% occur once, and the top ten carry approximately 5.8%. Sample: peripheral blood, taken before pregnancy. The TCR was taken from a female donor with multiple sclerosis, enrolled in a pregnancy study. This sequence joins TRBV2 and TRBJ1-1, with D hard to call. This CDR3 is CASSDARGGTEAFF. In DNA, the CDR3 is TGTGCCAGCAGTGACGCCCGGGGAGGCACTGAAGCTTTCTTT.